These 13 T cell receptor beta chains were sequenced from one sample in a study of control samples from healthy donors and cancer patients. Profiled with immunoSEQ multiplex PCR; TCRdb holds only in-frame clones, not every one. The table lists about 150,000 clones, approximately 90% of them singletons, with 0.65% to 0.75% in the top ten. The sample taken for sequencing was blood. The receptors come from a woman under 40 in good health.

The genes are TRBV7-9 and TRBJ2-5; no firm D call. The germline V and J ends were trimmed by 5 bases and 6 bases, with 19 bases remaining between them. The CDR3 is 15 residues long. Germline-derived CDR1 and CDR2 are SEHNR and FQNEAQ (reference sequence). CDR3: CASSPHSSPGQTQYF. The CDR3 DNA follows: TGTGCCAGCAGCCCCCACAGTTCCCCCGGTCAGACCCAGTACTTC.

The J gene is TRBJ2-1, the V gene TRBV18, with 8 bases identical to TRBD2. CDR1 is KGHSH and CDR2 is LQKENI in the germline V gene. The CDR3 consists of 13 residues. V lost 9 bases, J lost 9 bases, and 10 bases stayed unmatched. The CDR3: CASVAGTLGEQFF. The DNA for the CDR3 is TGTGCCAGTGTAGCGGGAACATTGGGTGAGCAGTTCTTC.

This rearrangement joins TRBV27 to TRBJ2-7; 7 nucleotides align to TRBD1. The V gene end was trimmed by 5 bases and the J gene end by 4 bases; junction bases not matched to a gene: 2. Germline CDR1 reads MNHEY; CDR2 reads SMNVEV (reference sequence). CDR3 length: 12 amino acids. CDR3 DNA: TGTGCCAGCAGTCCGGACAGGTACGAGCAGTACTTC. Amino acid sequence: CASSPDRYEQYF.

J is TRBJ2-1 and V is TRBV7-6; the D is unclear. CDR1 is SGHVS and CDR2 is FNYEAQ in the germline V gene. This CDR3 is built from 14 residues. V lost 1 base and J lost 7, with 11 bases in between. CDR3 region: CASSLVAVGNEQFF. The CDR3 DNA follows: TGTGCCAGCAGCTTAGTAGCAGTTGGGAATGAGCAGTTCTTC.

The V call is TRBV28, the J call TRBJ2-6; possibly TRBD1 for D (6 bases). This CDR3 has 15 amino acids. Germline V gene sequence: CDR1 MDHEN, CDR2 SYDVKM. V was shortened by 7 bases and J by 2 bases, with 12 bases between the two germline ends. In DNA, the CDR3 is TGTGCCAGCACCATGACAGGCACTGGGGCCAACGTCCTGACTTTC. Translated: CASTMTGTGANVLTF.

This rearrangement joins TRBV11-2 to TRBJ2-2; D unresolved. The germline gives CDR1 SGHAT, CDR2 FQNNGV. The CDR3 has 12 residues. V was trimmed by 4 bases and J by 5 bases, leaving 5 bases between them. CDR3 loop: CASSSRTGELFF. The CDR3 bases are TGTGCCAGCAGCTCTAGGACCGGGGAGCTGTTTTTT.

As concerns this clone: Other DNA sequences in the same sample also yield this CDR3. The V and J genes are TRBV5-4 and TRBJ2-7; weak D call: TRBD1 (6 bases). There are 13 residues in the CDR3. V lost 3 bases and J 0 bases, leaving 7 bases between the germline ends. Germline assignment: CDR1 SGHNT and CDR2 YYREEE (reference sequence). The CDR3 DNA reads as TGTGCCAGCAGCTCAGGGGCCTCCTACGAGCAGTACTTC. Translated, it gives CASSSGASYEQYF.

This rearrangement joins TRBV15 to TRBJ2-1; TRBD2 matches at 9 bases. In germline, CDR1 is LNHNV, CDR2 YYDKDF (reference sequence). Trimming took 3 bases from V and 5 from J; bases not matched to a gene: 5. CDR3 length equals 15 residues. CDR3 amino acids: CATSRGLAVNNEQFF. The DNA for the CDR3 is TGTGCCACCAGCAGGGGACTAGCAGTGAACAATGAGCAGTTCTTC.

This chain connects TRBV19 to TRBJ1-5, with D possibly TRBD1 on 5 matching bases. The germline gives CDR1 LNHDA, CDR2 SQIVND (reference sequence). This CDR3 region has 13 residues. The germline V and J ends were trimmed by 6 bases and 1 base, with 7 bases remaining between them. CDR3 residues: CASRSGSNQPQHF. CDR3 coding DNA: TGTGCCAGTAGATCAGGGAGCAATCAGCCCCAGCATTTT. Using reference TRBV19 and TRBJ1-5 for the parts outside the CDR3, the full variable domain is DGGITQSPKYLFRKEGQNVTLSCEQNLNHDAMYWYRQDPGQGLRLIYYSQIVNDFQKGDIAEGYSVSREKKESFPLTVTSAQKNPTAFYLCASRSGSNQPQHFGDGTRLSIL.

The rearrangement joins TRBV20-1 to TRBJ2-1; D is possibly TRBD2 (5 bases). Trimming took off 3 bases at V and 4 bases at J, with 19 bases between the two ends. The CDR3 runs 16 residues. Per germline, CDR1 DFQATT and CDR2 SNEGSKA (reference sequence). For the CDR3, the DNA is TGCAGTGCTAGTGGCCTCGGGGTGGGAACATACAATGAGCAGTTCTTC. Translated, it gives CSASGLGVGTYNEQFF.

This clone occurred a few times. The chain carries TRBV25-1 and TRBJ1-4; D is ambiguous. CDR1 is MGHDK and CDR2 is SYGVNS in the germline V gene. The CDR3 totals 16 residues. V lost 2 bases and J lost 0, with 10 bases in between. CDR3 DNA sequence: TGTGCCAGCAGTGAAATTGACGCCGCAACTAATGAAAAACTGTTTTTT. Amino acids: CASSEIDAATNEKLFF.

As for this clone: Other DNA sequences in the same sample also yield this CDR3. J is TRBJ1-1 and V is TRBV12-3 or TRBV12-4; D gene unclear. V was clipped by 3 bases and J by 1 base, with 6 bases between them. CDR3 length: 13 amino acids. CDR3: CASSFGGNTEAFF. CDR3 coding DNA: TGTGCCAGCAGTTTTGGAGGGAACACTGAAGCTTTCTTT.

CDR3: CASSWTSGSTDTQYF. CDR3 DNA: TGTGCCAGCAGTTGGACTAGCGGGAGCACAGATACGCAGTATTTT. The chain has TRBV5-6 and TRBJ2-3, with TRBD2 identical over 11 bases. The CDR3 spans 15 residues. Trimming cost V 5 bases and J 0 bases; bases outside gene matches: 2. In germline, CDR1 is SGHDT, CDR2 YYEEEE.